This entry lists 27 T cell receptor beta chains sequenced from one sample in a study of control samples from healthy donors and cancer patients. The protocol was immunoSEQ multiplex PCR, while the TCRdb copy is restricted to in-frame clones and leaves out a portion. Of roughly 55,000 clones listed, more than 90% are singletons. The sample comprised PBMCs. These receptor sequences come from a man in his forties with colorectal cancer.

The chain carries TRBV3-1 (or the pseudogene TRBV3-2) and TRBJ2-5, with D unresolved. Germline CDR1 LGHDT, CDR2 YNNKEL (reference sequence). With 3 bases removed from V and 2 bases from J, the gap between germline ends came to 19 bases. The CDR3 spans 17 residues. CDR3 residues: CASSQARTARRQETQYF. The CDR3, as DNA: TGTGCCAGCAGCCAGGCACGAACAGCAAGACGTCAAGAGACCCAGTACTTC.

This sequence joins TRBV7-7 and TRBJ2-5, with a tentative D call TRBD2 (5 bases). From germline, CDR1 is SSHAT and CDR2 FNYEAQ (reference sequence). V was pared by 4 bases and J by 5 bases, with 8 bases between. The CDR3 runs 12 residues. Here the CDR3 reads CASSSPGETQYF. The CDR3, as DNA: TGTGCCAGCAGCTCCCCGGGGGAGACCCAGTACTTC.

This rearrangement joins TRBV6-6 to TRBJ2-2, with 9 bases matching TRBD1. The ends lost 0 bases at V and 7 bases at J; junction bases unmatched: 6. Germline V gene data show CDR1 as MNHNY and CDR2 as SVGAGI (reference sequence). The CDR3 totals 16 residues. CDR3 sequence (DNA): TGTGCCAGCAGTTACTCGCAACAGGGGGCGCGCGGGGAGCTGTTTTTT. This gives the protein CASSYSQQGARGELFF.

CDR3 nucleotides: TGTGCCAGCGTCTTCTCTGGGGCCAACGTCCTGACTTTC. Its protein product is CASVFSGANVLTF. V and J are TRBV12-3 or TRBV12-4 and TRBJ2-6; no definite D call. The CDR3 consists of 13 residues. Trimming took 8 bases from V and 0 from J, leaving 5 bases between them.

This clone appeared a single time. This CDR3 is CASSGTSGGPTSTDTQYF. CDR3 sequence (DNA): TGCGCCAGCAGTGGGACTAGCGGGGGGCCGACTAGCACAGATACGCAGTATTTT. J is TRBJ2-3 and V is TRBV10-1; 14 bases line up with TRBD2. The CDR3 length is 18 residues. Germline assignment: CDR1 WNHNN and CDR2 SYGVQD (reference sequence). The junction had 6 bases not matched to a gene; V was cut back by 4 bases and J by 0 bases.

The CDR3: CASSARQVNNEQFF. Here the CDR3 DNA reads TGCGCCAGCAGCGCGCGACAGGTAAACAATGAGCAGTTCTTC. The V and J genes are TRBV5-1 and TRBJ2-1, with D tentatively TRBD1 (6 bases). The V end lost 4 bases, the J end lost 5 bases, and 13 bases lay between the germline ends. This CDR3 is 14 amino acids long. Germline V gene lookup returns CDR1 SGHRS and CDR2 YFSETQ.

This clone was seen a few times. V usage is TRBV27 and J usage is TRBJ1-2; 7 nucleotides line up with TRBD1. Germline lookup yields CDR1 MNHEY and CDR2 SMNVEV (reference sequence). CDR3 size: 13 residues. The ends lost 2 bases at V and 4 bases at J; junction bases unmatched: 1. The chain's CDR3 is CASSLAGGYGYTF. The CDR3, as DNA: TGTGCCAGCAGTTTAGCAGGGGGCTATGGCTACACCTTC.

The V call is TRBV19, the J call TRBJ1-1; no clear D. Germline assignment: CDR1 LNHDA and CDR2 SQIVND (reference sequence). The CDR3 spans 13 residues. Trimming removed 3 bases from V and 0 bases from J, with 5 bases in between. The CDR3 bases are TGTGCCAGTAGTATGACGATGAACACTGAAGCTTTCTTT. It encodes CASSMTMNTEAFF. Full variable domain (remainder filled in from reference TRBV19 and TRBJ1-1): DGGITQSPKYLFRKEGQNVTLSCEQNLNHDAMYWYRQDPGQGLRLIYYSQIVNDFQKGDIAEGYSVSREKKESFPLTVTSAQKNPTAFYLCASSMTMNTEAFFGQGTRLTVV.

The chain joins TRBV11-3 to TRBJ2-3, with 8 positions matching TRBD2. This CDR3 is 15 amino acids long. V was pared by 1 base and J by 3 bases, with 3 bases of the junction left unmatched. CDR1 and CDR2 (germline): SGHNT, YENEEA. The CDR3 is CASSLVAGKTDTQYF. The CDR3 coding sequence is TGTGCCAGCAGCTTAGTAGCGGGGAAGACAGATACGCAGTATTTT.

The chain is built from TRBV7-3 and TRBJ1-3, with 7 bases aligning to TRBD1. From germline, CDR1 is SGHTA and CDR2 FQGTGA. V lost 5 bases and J lost 0; bases outside the gene matches: 4. The CDR3 runs to 15 residues. This CDR3 reads CASSQGQISGNTIYF. The CDR3, as DNA: TGTGCCAGCAGCCAGGGACAGATCTCTGGAAACACCATATATTTT.

The chain combines TRBV19 with TRBJ1-2, with TRBD1 as a possible D gene (5 bases). This CDR3 is built from 14 residues. Between the trimmed V and J ends, which lost 5 bases and 4 bases, there was a span of 14 bases. Germline V gene lookup returns CDR1 LNHDA and CDR2 SQIVND (reference sequence). CDR3 sequence reads: CASSSLGALYGYTF. CDR3 in DNA: TGTGCCAGTAGTTCCCTCGGGGCCCTCTATGGCTACACCTTC.

The CDR3 DNA is TGTGCCAGTCCCCGAAAGGTTAGGGGACAGGGGCCTCTAAACTATGGCTACACCTTC. Encoded protein: CASPRKVRGQGPLNYGYTF. This chain links TRBV2 with TRBJ1-2; TRBD1 agrees at 10 bases. This CDR3 spans 19 amino acids. CDR1 and CDR2 from the germline V gene are SNHLY and FYNNEI. The V gene end was trimmed by 9 bases and the J gene end by 2 bases; junction bases not matched to a gene: 21.

This chain links TRBV7-2 with TRBJ1-4; 7 bases are shared with TRBD1. CDR3 length: 18 amino acids. The V gene end was trimmed by 2 bases and the J gene end by 3 bases; junction bases not matched to a gene: 12. Germline V gives CDR1 SGHTA, CDR2 FQGNSA. In DNA, the CDR3 is TGTGCCAGCAGCTTAAGGGACAGACAGAGGGTATCTAATGAAAAACTGTTTTTT. It encodes CASSLRDRQRVSNEKLFF.

The rearrangement uses TRBV7-9 and TRBJ2-3; the D is unclear. CDR3 length: 13 amino acids. Germline CDR1 is SEHNR and CDR2 is FQNEAQ (reference sequence). V was cut by 2 bases and J by 4 bases, with 7 bases left in between. The CDR3 DNA reads as TGTGCCAGCAGCTTATTCGATGCAGATACGCAGTATTTT. Protein: CASSLFDADTQYF.

The V call is TRBV19, the J call TRBJ1-6; D may be TRBD1 (5 bases). Germline CDR1 and CDR2: LNHDA and SQIVND (reference sequence). The CDR3 is 15 amino acids. V lost 6 bases and J 2 bases, leaving 11 bases between the germline ends. This CDR3 is CASSIQEPYNSPLHF. The CDR3, as DNA: TGTGCCAGTAGCATACAGGAACCCTATAATTCACCCCTCCACTTT.

The V call is TRBV7-2, the J call TRBJ1-2; D possibly corresponds to TRBD1 (6 bases). The CDR3 consists of 14 residues. Trimming stripped 4 bases from V and 8 bases from J, with 17 bases between. Germline CDR1 reads SGHTA; CDR2 reads FQGNSA. The CDR3 loop reads CASSSDLTGQGYTF. In DNA, the CDR3 is TGTGCCAGCAGCTCCGATTTGACAGGACAAGGCTACACCTTC.

The V and J genes are TRBV21-1 and TRBJ2-2; the DNA was not used to check the table's D call, TRBD1. TRBV21-1 constitutes a pseudogene. This CDR3 spans 17 amino acids. The CDR3, as DNA: TGTGCCAGCAGCAAACATGGACAGGGTGCGGTCACCGGGGAGCTGTTTTTT. Its translation is CASSKHGQGAVTGELFF.

The chain uses TRBV14 and TRBJ2-3; D call uncertain. The ends were cut back, 4 bases at V and 1 base at J, with 15 bases in the middle. This CDR3 comprises 16 residues. Germline-derived CDR1 and CDR2 are SGHDN and FVKESK. CDR3 in DNA: TGTGCCAGCAGCCCCCCCTCGTTGCTGGGCACAGATACGCAGTATTTT. Translation gives CASSPPSLLGTDTQYF. The whole variable domain, filled in from reference TRBV14 and TRBJ2-3, reads EAGVTQFPSHSVIEKGQTVTLRCDPISGHDNLYWYRRVMGKEIKFLLHFVKESKQDESGMPNNRFLAERTGGTYSTLKVQPAELEDSGVYFCASSPPSLLGTDTQYFGPGTRLTVL.

A note on this clone: The junction shows a germline mismatch at one end, possibly a read error. The chain employs TRBV28 and TRBJ1-1; D call uncertain. The V gene's germline CDR1 is MDHEN and CDR2 SYDVKM. The CDR3 sequence is 12 residues long. In nucleotides, the CDR3 is TGTGCCAGCAGTACACCAACTAAGACGAGCGTATTT. Translating gives CASSTPTKTSVF.

CDR3 nucleotide sequence: TGTGCCAGCAGCCCAACCGGCCAGGGTTACGAGCAGTACTTC. Translated, it gives CASSPTGQGYEQYF. The chain combines TRBV7-3 with TRBJ2-7; weak D call: TRBD1 (5 bases). V lost 5 bases to trimming and J lost 4 bases, with 15 bases between them. Looked up from germline, CDR1 is SGHTA and CDR2 is FQGTGA. The CDR3 extends over 14 amino acids.

J is TRBJ1-6 and V is TRBV15, with unresolved D. The germline CDR1 and CDR2 sequences are LNHNV and YYDKDF (reference sequence). Trimming removed 7 bases at V and 10 bases at J, with 17 bases between. The CDR3 length is 14 residues. CDR3 sequence (DNA): TGTGCCACCAAGGTGGCGGCCCGCGGATCACCCCTCCACTTT. It translates to CATKVAARGSPLHF. Based on the CDR3 plus reference TRBV15 and TRBJ1-6, the full variable domain is DAMVIQNPRYQVTQFGKPVTLSCSQTLNHNVMYWYQQKSSQAPKLLFHYYDKDFNNEADTPDNFQSRRPNTSFCFLDIRSPGLGDTAMYLCATKVAARGSPLHFGNGTRLTVT.

The chain joins TRBV5-1 to TRBJ1-4, with 11 nucleotides matching TRBD1. V lost 4 bases, J lost 8 bases, and 4 bases stayed unmatched. Germline V CDR1 and CDR2: SGHRS, YFSETQ. The CDR3 length is 14 residues. The CDR3 is CASSPGTGGEKLFF. The CDR3 region has the DNA TGCGCCAGCAGCCCCGGGACAGGGGGGGAAAAACTGTTTTTT.

The chain has TRBV18 and TRBJ2-5, with TRBD1 matching over 9 bases. CDR3 size: 15 residues. Germline V gives CDR1 KGHSH, CDR2 LQKENI. Trimming at V came to 6 bases and at J to 4 bases, leaving 9 bases not matched to a gene. CDR3 protein: CASSPWTGVGETQYF. The CDR3 DNA follows: TGTGCCAGCTCGCCCTGGACAGGGGTAGGAGAGACCCAGTACTTC.

This chain connects TRBV11-2 to TRBJ2-6; 9 bases are shared with TRBD2. Germline loops: CDR1 SGHAT, CDR2 FQNNGV. The ends lost 5 bases at V and 0 bases at J; junction bases unmatched: 8. This CDR3 contains 18 residues. In DNA, the CDR3 is TGTGCCAGCAGCCTCAGGGTAGCGGGGGCCTCTGGGGCCAACGTCCTGACTTTC. Encoded protein: CASSLRVAGASGANVLTF.

The V and J genes are TRBV19 and TRBJ1-4, with 9 bases aligning to TRBD1. The V gene end was trimmed by 4 bases and the J gene end by 7 bases; junction bases not matched to a gene: 7. There are 15 residues in the CDR3. Germline loops: CDR1 LNHDA, CDR2 SQIVND (reference sequence). The CDR3 coding sequence is TGTGCCAGTAGTACCCGGACAGGGGTAACTGAAAAACTGTTTTTT. Translating it yields CASSTRTGVTEKLFF.

The chain recombines TRBV5-1 with TRBJ1-1, with no clear D. Deletions cut 0 bases from V and 0 bases from J, with 9 bases between. This CDR3 region has 15 residues. From germline, CDR1 is SGHRS and CDR2 YFSETQ. The CDR3 here is CASSLVWQMNTEAFF. The CDR3 DNA is TGCGCCAGCAGCTTGGTATGGCAGATGAACACTGAAGCTTTCTTT.

The V call is TRBV11-2, the J call TRBJ2-1; 12 nucleotides align to TRBD1. Trimming took 3 bases from V and 6 from J; bases not matched to a gene: 6. Germline V gene sequence: CDR1 SGHAT, CDR2 FQNNGV. This CDR3 has 16 amino acids. The CDR3 sequence: CASSLPGTGGFNEQFF. DNA for the CDR3: TGTGCCAGCAGCTTGCCTGGGACAGGGGGCTTCAATGAGCAGTTCTTC.